This T cell receptor beta chain was recovered during a study of cytomegalovirus exposure and HLA in healthy donors. The PCR employed 60 Vbeta primers together with 13 Jbeta primers. Sequenced by immunoSEQ multiplex PCR; TCRdb stores in-frame clones only, minus some. Of about 100,000 clones in the sample, around two thirds are singletons; the top ten hold over 3.5%. V gave up 3 bases and J gave up 4 bases, with 14 bases separating them. This CDR3 region has 15 residues. The germline CDR1 and CDR2 sequences are SGDLS and YYNGEE. A remark on this clone: Its antigen remains unknown.

Study observations and caveats: Upon later analysis, TCR association rates were observed to vary by HLA locus, being highest for DRB1 and lowest for HLA-C.

The origin of this receptor is a man aged 25 to 40 in good health and CMV-seropositive. Specimen: PBMCs. This sequence joins TRBV9 and TRBJ2-1; weak D call: TRBD1 (6 bases). The CDR3 coding sequence is TGTGCCAGCAGCGAAACAGGGAGCCTATACAATGAGCAGTTCTTC. Translation gives CASSETGSLYNEQFF.